This T cell receptor (beta chain) derives from a study of human T cells and chemical hapten exposure. From germline, CDR1 is KGHSH and CDR2 LQKENI. The CDR3 extends over 14 amino acids. Noted time point: patch test 2, 6 weeks after DPC sensitization. Described treatment: therapeutic diphenylcyclopropenone sensitization with weekly scalp DPC. With regard to this clonotype: A read error may produce the germline difference seen at one junction end.

Original methodology: The median was about 100,000 TCRs per sample, ranging roughly 20,000 to 690,600. Each CDR3 protein is one row after TCRdb ran MiXCR on the RACE reads. The V and J calls follow TCRdb's processing rather than the paper's. The sample yields hundreds of thousands of distinct CDR3 sequences, roughly 6% seen once. The source of this sequence is a woman between 18 and 29 years old with alopecia areata. Some clones in this sample may be carry-over from other donors' samples. Sequences were derived from whole blood, sampled in connection with sensitization to the hapten diphenylcyclopropenone (DPC). The chain combines TRBV18 with TRBJ1-5, with 10 nucleotides matching TRBD1. The CDR3 DNA is TGTGCCAGCTCACCGACAGGGGGCAAGCAGCCCCAGCATTTT. Residues: CASSPTGGKQPQHF.